This T cell receptor beta chain is from a study of cytomegalovirus exposure and HLA in healthy donors. Study-level information: The Caucasian-associated ancestry cluster contained more than 75% of the roughly 400 genotyped donors. Whole-study findings and limits: According to reports, the classifier identified cytomegalovirus status with high specificity and sensitivity. Researchers catalogued over 150 TCR beta chains as cytomegalovirus-associated. In a later analysis, TCR beta V- and J-gene trimming was associated with a missense DCLRE1C variant.

A remark on this clone: The antigen remains undetermined.

Trimming took 3 bases from V and 4 from J; bases not matched to a gene: 8. This CDR3 is 16 amino acids long. Germline-derived CDR1 and CDR2 are ENHRY and SYGVKD. This PCR relied on a set of 60 Vbeta primers and 13 Jbeta primers. TCRdb's table, derived via immunoSEQ multiplex PCR, lists solely in-frame clones and lacks some. This table holds about 170,000 clones, about 85% found once. The V gene is TRBV10-3, the J gene TRBJ2-2, with 7 bases aligning to TRBD2. The TCR was taken from a woman aged 50 to 60 in good health and CMV-seropositive. The sample taken for sequencing was PBMCs. CDR3 nucleotide sequence: TGTGCCATCAGTGACCAGGGCGGGGGTAGCACCGGGGAGCTGTTTTTT. Translation gives CAISDQGGGSTGELFF.